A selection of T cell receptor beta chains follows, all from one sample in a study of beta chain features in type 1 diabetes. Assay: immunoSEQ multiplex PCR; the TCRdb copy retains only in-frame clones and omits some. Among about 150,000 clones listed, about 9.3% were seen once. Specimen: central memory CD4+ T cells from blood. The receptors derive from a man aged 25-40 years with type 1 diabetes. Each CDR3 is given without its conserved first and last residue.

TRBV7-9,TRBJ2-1,ASSLSLAGSYNEQF
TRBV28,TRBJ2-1,ASTSSYNEQF
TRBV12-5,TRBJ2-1,ASGLDRANEQF
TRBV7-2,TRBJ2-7,ASSLGGPGPPYEQY
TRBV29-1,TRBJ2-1,SAQTGIDEQF
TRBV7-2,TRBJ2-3,ASSLEFSAVTTDTQY
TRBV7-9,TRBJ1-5,ASSKDSHQPQH
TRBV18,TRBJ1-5,ASSPQPGFDQPQH
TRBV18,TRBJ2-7,ASSVAGSYEQY
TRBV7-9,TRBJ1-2,ASSLDSNYGYT
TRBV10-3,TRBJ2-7,ASNTGGNYEQY
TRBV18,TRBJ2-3,ASSGGVLGTDTQY
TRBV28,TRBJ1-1,ASSLPTGNTEAF
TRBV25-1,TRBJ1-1,ASSRQGGTEAF
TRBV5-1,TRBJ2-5,ASSFGDRGRGETQY
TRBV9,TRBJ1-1,ASSVDPMNTEAF
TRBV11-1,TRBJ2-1,ASAGTSGTYNEQF
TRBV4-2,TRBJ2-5,ASSQDRVSGETQY
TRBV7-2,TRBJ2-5,ASSSRTSGKETQY
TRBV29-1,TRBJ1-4,SAMGLHGGEKLF
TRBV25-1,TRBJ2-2,ASSEPGGSTGELF
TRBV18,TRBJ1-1,ASSPGGTAF
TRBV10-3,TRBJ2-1,AINFRQNNEQF
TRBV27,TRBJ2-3,ASSPSRRHSVDTQY
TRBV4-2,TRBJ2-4,ASSQVGGMAKNIQY
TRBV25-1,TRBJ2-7,ATTGGSHEQY
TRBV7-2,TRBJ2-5,ASSLGPQSQTQY
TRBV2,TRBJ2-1,ASSTGTSAYNEQF
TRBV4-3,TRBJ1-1,ASSQEGLNTEAF
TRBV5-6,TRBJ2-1,ASSSAGGLLSYNEQF
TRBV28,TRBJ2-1,ASSLSPGTYNEQF